This TCR beta chain is from a study of cytomegalovirus exposure and HLA in healthy donors. PCR employed 60 Vbeta and 13 Jbeta primers. Sequencing used immunoSEQ multiplex PCR; TCRdb keeps in-frame clones, though not all of them. The specimen's table records 130,000 to 150,000 clones. Among the donors, all were healthy bone marrow donors. At collection, donors were nominally healthy, but unrecorded immune exposures were probable. This TCR came from a male donor in good health and CMV-seronegative. Material for sequencing was PBMCs.

Here the CDR3 reads CASSLLPGETQYF. The CDR3 DNA reads TGTGCCAGCAGCTTGCTACCAGGGGAGACCCAGTACTTC. This chain uses TRBV5-4 with TRBJ2-5; tentatively, D is TRBD1 (5 bases). Germline CDR1 is SGHNT and CDR2 is YYREEE (reference sequence). V shed 1 base and J shed 5 bases, with 9 bases lying between them. This CDR3 is built from 13 residues.